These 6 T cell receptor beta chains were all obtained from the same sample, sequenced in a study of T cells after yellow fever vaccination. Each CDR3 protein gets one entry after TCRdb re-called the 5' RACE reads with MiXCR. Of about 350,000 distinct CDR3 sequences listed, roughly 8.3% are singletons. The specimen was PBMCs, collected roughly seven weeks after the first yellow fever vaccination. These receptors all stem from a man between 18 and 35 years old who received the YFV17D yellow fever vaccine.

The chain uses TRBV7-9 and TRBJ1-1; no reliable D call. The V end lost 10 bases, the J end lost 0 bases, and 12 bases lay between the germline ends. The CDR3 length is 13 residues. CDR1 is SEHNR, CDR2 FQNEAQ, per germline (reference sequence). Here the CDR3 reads CATGPEMNTEAFF. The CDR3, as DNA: TGTGCCACCGGACCCGAGATGAACACTGAAGCTTTCTTT.

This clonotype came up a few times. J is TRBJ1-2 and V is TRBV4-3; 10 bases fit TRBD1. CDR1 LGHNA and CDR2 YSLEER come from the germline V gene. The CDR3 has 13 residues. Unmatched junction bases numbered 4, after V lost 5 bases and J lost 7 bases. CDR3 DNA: TGCGCCAGCAGCGTCCGGGACAGGGGTGGCTACACCTTC. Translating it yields CASSVRDRGGYTF.

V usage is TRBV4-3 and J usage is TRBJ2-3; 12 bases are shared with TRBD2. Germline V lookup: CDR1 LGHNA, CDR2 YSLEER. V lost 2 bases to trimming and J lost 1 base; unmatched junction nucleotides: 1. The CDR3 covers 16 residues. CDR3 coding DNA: TGCGCCAGCAGCCAACTAGCGGGGGGGGGCACAGATACGCAGTATTTT. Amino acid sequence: CASSQLAGGGTDTQYF.

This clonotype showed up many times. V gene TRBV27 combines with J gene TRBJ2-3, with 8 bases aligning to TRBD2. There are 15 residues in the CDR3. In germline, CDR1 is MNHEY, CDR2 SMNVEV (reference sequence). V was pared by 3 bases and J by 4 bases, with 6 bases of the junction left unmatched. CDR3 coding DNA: TGTGCCAGCAGTTTTGGGCTAGCGGGTGCAGATACGCAGTATTTT. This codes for CASSFGLAGADTQYF.

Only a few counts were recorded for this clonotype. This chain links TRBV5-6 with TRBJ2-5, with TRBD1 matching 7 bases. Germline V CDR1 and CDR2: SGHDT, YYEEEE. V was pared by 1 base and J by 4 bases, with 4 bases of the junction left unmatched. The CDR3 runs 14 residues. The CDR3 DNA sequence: TGTGCCAGCAGCTTGATCGCAGGGGGAGAGACCCAGTACTTC. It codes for CASSLIAGGETQYF.

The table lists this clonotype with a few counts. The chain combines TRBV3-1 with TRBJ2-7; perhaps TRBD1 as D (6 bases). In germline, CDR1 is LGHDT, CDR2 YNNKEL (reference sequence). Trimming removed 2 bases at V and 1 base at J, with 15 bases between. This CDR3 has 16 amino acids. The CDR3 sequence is CASSQYNLRGSYEQYF. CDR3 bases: TGTGCCAGCAGCCAATACAATCTCAGGGGATCCTACGAGCAGTACTTC.